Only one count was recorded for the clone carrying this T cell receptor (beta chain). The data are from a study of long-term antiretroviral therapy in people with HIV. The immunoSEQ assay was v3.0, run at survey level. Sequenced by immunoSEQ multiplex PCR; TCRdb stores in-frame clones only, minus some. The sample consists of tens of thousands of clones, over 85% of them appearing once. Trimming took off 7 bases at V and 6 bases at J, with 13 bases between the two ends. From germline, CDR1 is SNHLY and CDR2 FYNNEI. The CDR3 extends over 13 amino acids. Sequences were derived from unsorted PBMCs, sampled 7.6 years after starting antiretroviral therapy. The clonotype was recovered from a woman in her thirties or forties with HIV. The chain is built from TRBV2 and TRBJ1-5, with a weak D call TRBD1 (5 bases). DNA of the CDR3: TGTGCCAGCACCCTCCGTGGGGGTCAGCCCCAGCATTTT. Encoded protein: CASTLRGGQPQHF. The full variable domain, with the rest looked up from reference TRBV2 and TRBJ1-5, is EPEVTQTPSHQVTQMGQEVILRCVPISNHLYFYWYRQILGQKVEFLVSFYNNEISEKSEIFDDQFSVERPDGSNFTLKIRSTKLEDSAMYFCASTLRGGQPQHFGDGTRLSIL.